The subject of this entry is one T cell receptor (beta chain). What antigen it recognizes has not been identified. One base away there is no much larger clone; base qualities are not given. Participants in the prospective study were enrolled through a virtual design, were aged about 18 to 90 years, and lived in some 24 United States geographic areas. Cohort assignment in the prospective study relied on participant-reported clinical history from a screening survey and a study questionnaire. In the prospective study, mobile phlebotomists collected whole blood, serum and a nasopharyngeal or oropharyngeal swab from each participant. Prospective study participants could optionally give additional blood draws and questionnaires over a 2-month period. Blood samples from the prospective study were shipped frozen or at room temperature prior to DNA extraction. TCRbeta CDR3 regions were amplified from genomic DNA by means of the immunoSEQ Assay, a bias-controlled multiplex PCR. The authors' pipeline ran thus. The number of nucleated cells in each sample was estimated by amplification of reference gene primers within the assay. To quantify the absolute abundance of each unique TCRbeta CDR3 rearrangement, sequence reads were collapsed and filtered. Productive Simpson clonality was computed per sample as the square root of Simpson's diversity index over productive rearrangements. TCRdb stores this immuneACCESS table with in-frame sequences only. Part of the clones is absent; in the studies checked, under half of the shortfall reflects unresolved V genes, and no reason is known for the rest. V and J calls plus clone size are reproduced from that table; the DNA served to infer D and trimming. The sample data list about 200,000 clones, and more than 70% of these were observed just once. The top ten constitute 5% to 7% of the sample.

These data originate in a study of blood T cell repertoires in COVID-19 (dated by TCRdb to 2019 to 2021). Turning to the overall study: Samples from collaborators originated in the United States, Italy and Spain and spanned both the acute and convalescent phases of COVID-19. The material from the prospective study consisted of cDNA or gDNA derived from T cells, B-cell-depleted T cells, or PBMCs. Subjects who had been exposed to COVID-19, were actively infected with it, or had recovered from it provided the deeply sampled blood TCRbeta repertoires that made up the dataset. The repertoires were made available in a free public database intended to serve as a resource for research on the immune response to SARS-CoV-2. The samples were drawn from two sources: the first 160 participants of the ongoing ImmuneRACE study, and fewer than 1,500 subjects contributed by 6 global collaborators. Sample metadata almost always included a de-identified subject ID, COVID-19 status, age in years and sex. Where available, HLA class I and class II types were taken from metadata supplied by the sample provider and were not determined by assay-based typing. Findings and caveats that apply to the study as a whole: The amount of clinical and demographic metadata varied by source and participant and was provided uncurated.

At the junction V is shortened by 3 bases and J by 10 bases, with 11 bases in between. CDR1 and CDR2, per the germline V gene, are SGHRS and YFSETQ. The CDR3 runs 13 residues from the cysteine to the phenylalanine. Only CDR3 DNA is held: 39 bases, read in frame from base 1. The sample comprised PBMCs or T cells enriched from blood (not recorded which). The sequence came from a middle-aged man with acute COVID-19. The rearranged chain carries TRBV5-1 and TRBJ1-6; the D region possibly corresponds to TRBD1 (5 bases align). CDR3 sequence: CASSSESGSPLHF. The nucleotide sequence is TGCGCCAGCAGCTCAGAATCAGGGTCACCCCTCCACTTT. The variable domain in full, with residues beyond the CDR3 obtained from the reference TRBV5-1 and TRBJ1-6 genes, is KAGVTQTPRYLIKTRGQQVTLSCSPISGHRSVSWYQQTPGQGLQFLFEYFSETQRNKGNFPGRFSGRQFSNSRSEMNVSTLELGDSALYLCASSSESGSPLHFGNGTRLTVT.